In its sample, the clone carrying this TCR beta chain was seen a few times. The antigen remains unidentified. The CDR3 is made up of 19 amino acids. Germline values: CDR1 MGHRA, CDR2 YSYEKL. After removal of 4 bases from V and 7 bases from J, the junction contained 18 bases not matched to a gene. This sample is drawn from a study of identical twins. Whole-study results and caveats: Findings depended on cross-sectional statistics rather than tracking the same donors.

A universal primer site came from template switching; cDNA carried unique molecular identifiers. A single record per CDR3 protein comes from TCRdb applying MiXCR to the 5' RACE reads. The table lists hundreds of thousands of distinct CDR3 sequences, more than 9% of them singletons, with roughly 1.6% in the top ten. These same data were also listed under a study on yellow fever vaccine responses in identical twins. According to that study: Twins reportedly mounted vaccine T cell responses that seemed partly convergent, partly personalized.

The source is a woman between 18 and 29 years old in good health. The chain is built from TRBV4-1 and TRBJ2-2, with 10 bases lining up with TRBD2. The material sequenced was PBMCs. CDR3 loop: CASSPRSSGLAGVGGELFF. Written as DNA, the CDR3 is TGCGCCAGCAGCCCCAGATCTAGCGGGCTAGCGGGAGTGGGCGGGGAGCTGTTTTTT.